Presented here are 14 T cell receptor beta chains from one specimen sequenced in a study of glioma-infiltrating T cells. Amplification of TCR alpha and beta CDR3 regions from RNA used iRepertoire nested multiplex PCR. In TCRdb, the multiplex PCR reads were re-called with MiXCR into one record per CDR3 protein. The sample contains fewer than 200,000 distinct CDR3 sequences, around 32% of which appear only once. The material sequenced was glioma tissue, nonneoplastic brain tissue, or PBMCs (not recorded which). The receptor source for this set is a human donor with low-grade glioma or glioblastoma, undergoing nonglioma brain surgery, or in good health (not recorded which).

This clonotype was found many times. This chain uses TRBV7-9 with TRBJ2-7; TRBD1 agrees at 7 bases. Germline CDR1 and CDR2: SEHNR and FQNEAQ (reference sequence). This CDR3 region has 13 residues. The junction had 6 bases not matched to a gene; V was cut back by 5 bases and J by 5 bases. In DNA, the CDR3 is TGTGCCAGCAGCCCGACAGGGAACCACGAGCAGTACTTC. It codes for CASSPTGNHEQYF.

The sample holds one count of this clonotype. The chain uses TRBV19 and TRBJ2-1; D gene uncertain. The germline V gene has CDR1 LNHDA and CDR2 SQIVND (reference sequence). This CDR3 region has 13 residues. The ends were cut back, 1 base at V and 8 bases at J, with 9 bases in the middle. CDR3 bases: TGTGCCAGTAGTATAGGGCCCTTCGATGAGCAGTTCTTC. It is translated as CASSIGPFDEQFF.

This clonotype was counted at least ten times. The chain combines TRBV6-2 or TRBV6-3 with TRBJ2-1; no definite D call. Germline loops: CDR1 MNHEY, CDR2 SVGEGT. Trimming took 5 bases from V and 14 from J, leaving 16 bases between them. The CDR3 totals 12 residues. This CDR3 is CASSPAAKTEFF. In DNA, the CDR3 is TGTGCCAGCAGTCCAGCAGCGAAGACGGAGTTCTTC.

The sample holds many counts of this clonotype. V is TRBV4-1 and J is TRBJ2-3; 8 positions agree with TRBD2. Germline CDR1 reads MGHRA; CDR2 reads YSYEKL. V was clipped by 4 bases and J by 2 bases; unmatched bases: 5. This CDR3 is 15 amino acids long. The CDR3 loop reads CASSLIAGITDTQYF. The CDR3 nucleotides read TGCGCCAGCAGCCTTATAGCGGGGATCACAGATACGCAGTATTTT.

Remarks on this clonotype: A much larger clonotype is one base distant, so this may be a read error. The J gene is TRBJ1-4, the V gene TRBV7-2; TRBD1 matches 9 bases. The CDR3 is 15 amino acids. Per germline, CDR1 SGHTA and CDR2 FQGNSA. CDR3 sequence (DNA): TGTGGCAGCACCACCCTCACAGGGGGCAATGAAAAACTGTTTTTT. Protein product: CGSTTLTGGNEKLFF.

This sequence joins TRBV12-3 or TRBV12-4 and TRBJ2-5; D is possibly TRBD1 (6 bases). The germline V and J ends were trimmed by 5 bases and 4 bases, with 17 bases remaining between them. The CDR3 covers 15 residues. Here the CDR3 reads CASSRGLRTAETQYF. The CDR3 DNA sequence: TGTGCCAGCAGTCGGGGCCTGCGGACAGCAGAGACCCAGTACTTC.

The sample holds one count of this clonotype. The V call is TRBV6-2 or TRBV6-3, the J call TRBJ2-5; TRBD1 matches 8 bases. The germline CDR1 and CDR2 sequences are MNHEY and SVGEGT. The CDR3 loop spans 15 amino acids. The J segment lost 6 bases and the V segment lost 1 base, leaving 7 bases of the junction unmatched. This chain's CDR3 is CASSYLARQGQTQYF. The CDR3 DNA follows: TGTGCCAGCAGTTACTTGGCCCGACAGGGGCAGACCCAGTACTTC.

The CDR3 loop is CSVALGTGGNEQFF. The CDR3 DNA reads TGCAGCGTTGCTCTCGGGACCGGGGGCAATGAGCAGTTCTTC. V is TRBV29-1 and J is TRBJ2-1; possibly TRBD2 for D (6 bases). V lost 4 bases and J 6 bases, leaving 16 bases between the germline ends. The CDR3 has 14 residues. The germline V gene encodes CDR1 SQVTM and CDR2 ANQGSEA.

As for this clonotype: The CDR3 does not end in the conserved phenylalanine or tryptophan, so this is likely a read error. V usage is TRBV6-2 or TRBV6-3 and J usage is TRBJ1-1; a possible D gene is TRBD1 (6 bases). Per germline, CDR1 MNHEY and CDR2 SVGEGT. The CDR3 loop spans 13 amino acids. The CDR3 bases are TGTGCTAGCTCTCCCGGGGGGGCCACTGAAGCTTTCTCT. This sequence encodes CASSPGGATEAFS.

As concerns this clonotype: With a much larger clone just one base away, this may be a read error. The gene calls are TRBV7-9 and TRBJ2-1, with TRBD1 matching 8 bases. The CDR3 contains 14 residues. Trimming took 6 bases from V and 4 from J; bases not matched to a gene: 5. The germline V gene has CDR1 SEHNR and CDR2 FQNEAQ (reference sequence). The CDR3 is CASRPWTGYNEQFF. The CDR3 region has the DNA TGTGCCAGCAGACCCTGGACAGGGTACAATGAGCAGTTCTTC.

This clonotype was recorded a few times. The J gene is TRBJ2-3, the V gene TRBV29-1, with D perhaps matching TRBD1 (6 bases). V was pared by 7 bases and J by 4 bases, with 18 bases between. The CDR3 runs 14 residues. CDR1 SQVTM and CDR2 ANQGSEA come from the germline V gene. DNA for the CDR3: TGCAGCGCGTCCGGGACATCAGGTGCAGATACGCAGTATTTT. Translation gives CSASGTSGADTQYF.

In regard to this clonotype: A much larger clone differs by one base, so this may be a read error. This chain uses TRBV7-9 with TRBJ2-7, with D possibly being TRBD2 (5 bases). V lost 11 bases and J 2 bases, leaving 16 bases between the germline ends. The CDR3 has 13 residues. CDR1 and CDR2 (germline): SEHNR, FQNEAQ (reference sequence). Written as DNA, the CDR3 is TGTGCCGCCCGAGAAGCGGATACCTACGAGCAGTACTTC. Its translation: CAAREADTYEQYF.

This clonotype was counted many times. V gene TRBV27 combines with J gene TRBJ2-7; 8 positions agree with TRBD2. The trim removed 8 bases at V and 4 bases at J, leaving 13 bases unmatched. The germline V gene has CDR1 MNHEY and CDR2 SMNVEV (reference sequence). The CDR3 totals 15 residues. The CDR3 region has the DNA TGTGCCAGCGGACCCCACCGGGAGGGTTTGTACGAGCAGTACTTC. Protein: CASGPHREGLYEQYF.

V gene TRBV7-2 combines with J gene TRBJ2-7; perhaps TRBD1 as D (6 bases). CDR1 is SGHTA and CDR2 is FQGNSA in the germline V gene. The CDR3 is 14 residues long. The V end was cut by 1 base, the J end by 5 bases, with 12 bases between. The CDR3 region has the DNA TGTGCCAGCAGCTTAGGGACAGTGGGTAACGAGCAGTACTTC. This sequence encodes CASSLGTVGNEQYF.